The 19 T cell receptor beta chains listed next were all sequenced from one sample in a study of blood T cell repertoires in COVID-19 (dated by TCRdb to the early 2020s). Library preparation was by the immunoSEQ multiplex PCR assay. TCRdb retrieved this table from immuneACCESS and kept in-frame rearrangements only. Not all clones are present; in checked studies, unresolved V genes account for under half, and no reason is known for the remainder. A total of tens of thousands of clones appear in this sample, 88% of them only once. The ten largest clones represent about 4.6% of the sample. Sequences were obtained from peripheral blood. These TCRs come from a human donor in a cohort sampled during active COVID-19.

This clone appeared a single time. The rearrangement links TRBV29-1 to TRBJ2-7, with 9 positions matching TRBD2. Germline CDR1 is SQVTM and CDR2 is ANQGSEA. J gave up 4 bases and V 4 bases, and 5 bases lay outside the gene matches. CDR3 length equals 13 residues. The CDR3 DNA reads TGCAGCGTTGCGGCGGGAGGGCCTTACGAGCAGTACTTC. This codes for CSVAAGGPYEQYF.

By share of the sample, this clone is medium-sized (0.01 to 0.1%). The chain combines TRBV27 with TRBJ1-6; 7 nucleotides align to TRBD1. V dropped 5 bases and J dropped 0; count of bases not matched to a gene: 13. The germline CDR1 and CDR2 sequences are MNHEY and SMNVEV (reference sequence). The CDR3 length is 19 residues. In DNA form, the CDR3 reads TGTGCCAGCAGTCCCAAAACAGGGGCCTTCGGCTCCTATAATTCACCCCTCCACTTT. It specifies CASSPKTGAFGSYNSPLHF.

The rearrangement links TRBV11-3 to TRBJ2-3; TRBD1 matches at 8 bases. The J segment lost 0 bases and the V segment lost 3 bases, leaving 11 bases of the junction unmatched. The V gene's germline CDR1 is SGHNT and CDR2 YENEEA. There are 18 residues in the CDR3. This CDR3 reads CASSFSYLGQGSTDTQYF. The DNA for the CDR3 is TGTGCCAGCAGCTTTAGTTACCTCGGACAGGGCAGCACAGATACGCAGTATTTT.

Here the CDR3 DNA reads TGTGCCAGTAACAATGGGCAGGGTAGTGAAAAACTGTTTTTT. Protein product: CASNNGQGSEKLFF. The chain couples TRBV19 to TRBJ1-4, with D possibly matching TRBD1 (5 bases). Germline values: CDR1 LNHDA, CDR2 SQIVND (reference sequence). Trimming left V 7 bases short and J 7 bases short, with 16 bases between. This CDR3 has 14 amino acids.

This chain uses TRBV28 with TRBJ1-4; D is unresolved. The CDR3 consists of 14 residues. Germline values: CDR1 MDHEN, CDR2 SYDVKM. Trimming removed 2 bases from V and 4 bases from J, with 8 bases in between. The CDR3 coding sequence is TGTGCCAGCAGTTTACGGCGGAATAATGAAAAACTGTTTTTT. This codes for CASSLRRNNEKLFF.

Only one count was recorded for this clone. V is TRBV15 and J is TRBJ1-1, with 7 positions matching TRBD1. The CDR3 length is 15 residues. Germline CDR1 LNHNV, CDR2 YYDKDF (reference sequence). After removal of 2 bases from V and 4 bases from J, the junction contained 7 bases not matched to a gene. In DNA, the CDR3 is TGTGCCACCAGCAGAAGGACAGGCCTAATCACTGAAGCTTTCTTT. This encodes CATSRRTGLITEAFF.

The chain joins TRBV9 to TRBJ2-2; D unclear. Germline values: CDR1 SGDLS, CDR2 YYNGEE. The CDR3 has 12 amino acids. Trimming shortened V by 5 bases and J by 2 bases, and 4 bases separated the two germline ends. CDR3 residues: CASSPNTGELFF. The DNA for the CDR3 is TGTGCCAGCAGTCCTAACACCGGGGAGCTGTTTTTT.

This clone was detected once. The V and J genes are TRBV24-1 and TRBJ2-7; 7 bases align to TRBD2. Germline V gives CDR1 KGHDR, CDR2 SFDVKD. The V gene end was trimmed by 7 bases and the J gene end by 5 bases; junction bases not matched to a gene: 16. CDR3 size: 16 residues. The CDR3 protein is CATRGIIAGSSHEQYF. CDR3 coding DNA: TGTGCCACCAGGGGTATAATAGCGGGCTCTTCCCACGAGCAGTACTTC.

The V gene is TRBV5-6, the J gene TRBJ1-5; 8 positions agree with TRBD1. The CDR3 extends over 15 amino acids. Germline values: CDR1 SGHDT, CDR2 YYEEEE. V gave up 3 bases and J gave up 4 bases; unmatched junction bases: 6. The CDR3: CASSWGTGPNQPQHF. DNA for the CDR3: TGTGCCAGCAGCTGGGGGACAGGACCAAATCAGCCCCAGCATTTT. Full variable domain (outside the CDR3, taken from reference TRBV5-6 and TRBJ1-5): DAGVTQSPTHLIKTRGQQVTLRCSPKSGHDTVSWYQQALGQGPQFIFQYYEEEERQRGNFPDRFSGHQFPNYSSELNVNALLLGDSALYLCASSWGTGPNQPQHFGDGTRLSIL.

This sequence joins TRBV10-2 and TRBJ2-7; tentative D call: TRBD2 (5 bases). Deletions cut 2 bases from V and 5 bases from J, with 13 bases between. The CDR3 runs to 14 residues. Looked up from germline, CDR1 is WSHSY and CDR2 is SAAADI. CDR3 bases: TGCGCCAGCAGTGAGGGGTGGAGGATCGACGAGCAGTACTTC. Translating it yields CASSEGWRIDEQYF.

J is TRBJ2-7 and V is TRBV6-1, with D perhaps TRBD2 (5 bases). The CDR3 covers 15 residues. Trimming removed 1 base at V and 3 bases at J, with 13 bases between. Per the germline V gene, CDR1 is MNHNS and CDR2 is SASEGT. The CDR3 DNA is TGTGCCAGCAGTGAAGACTACGGACTGAACTACGAGCAGTACTTC. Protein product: CASSEDYGLNYEQYF.

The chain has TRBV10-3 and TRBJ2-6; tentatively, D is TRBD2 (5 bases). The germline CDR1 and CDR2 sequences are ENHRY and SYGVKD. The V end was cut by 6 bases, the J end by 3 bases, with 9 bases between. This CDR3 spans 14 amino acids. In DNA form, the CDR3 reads TGTGCCATCAGCGGGGTTAATGGGGCCAACGTCCTGACTTTC. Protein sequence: CAISGVNGANVLTF.

The CDR3 loop reads CASSPRGGSSGNTIYF. CDR3 DNA: TGTGCCAGCAGCCCCCGGGGGGGAAGCTCTGGAAACACCATATATTTT. This chain joins TRBV9 and TRBJ1-3; the D gene is possibly TRBD1 (5 bases). Germline CDR1 SGDLS, CDR2 YYNGEE. The CDR3 has 16 amino acids. V was shortened by 4 bases and J by 0 bases, with 14 bases between the two germline ends.

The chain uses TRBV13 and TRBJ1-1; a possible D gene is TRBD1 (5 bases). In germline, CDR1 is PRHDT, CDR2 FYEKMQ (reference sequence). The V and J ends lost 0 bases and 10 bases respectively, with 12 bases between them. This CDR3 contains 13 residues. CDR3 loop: CASSLGRRVGAFF. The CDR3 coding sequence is TGTGCCAGCAGCTTAGGCCGCAGGGTGGGAGCTTTCTTT.

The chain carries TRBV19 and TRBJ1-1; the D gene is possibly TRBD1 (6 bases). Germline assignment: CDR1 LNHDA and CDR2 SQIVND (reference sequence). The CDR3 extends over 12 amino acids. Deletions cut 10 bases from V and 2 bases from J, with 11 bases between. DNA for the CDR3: TGTGCCACCGGACAGCGAAACACTGAAGCTTTCTTT. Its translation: CATGQRNTEAFF.

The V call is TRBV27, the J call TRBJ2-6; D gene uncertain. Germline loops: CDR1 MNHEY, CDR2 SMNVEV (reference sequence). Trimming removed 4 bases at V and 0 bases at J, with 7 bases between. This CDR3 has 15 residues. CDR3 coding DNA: TGTGCCAGCAGTTCAACAGCCTCTGGGGCCAACGTCCTGACTTTC. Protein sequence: CASSSTASGANVLTF.

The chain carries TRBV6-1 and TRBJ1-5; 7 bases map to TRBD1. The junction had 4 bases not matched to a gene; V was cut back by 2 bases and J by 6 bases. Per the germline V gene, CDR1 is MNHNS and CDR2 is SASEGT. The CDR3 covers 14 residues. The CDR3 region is CASSETQGSQPQHF. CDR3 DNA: TGTGCCAGCAGTGAAACACAGGGGTCTCAGCCCCAGCATTTT.

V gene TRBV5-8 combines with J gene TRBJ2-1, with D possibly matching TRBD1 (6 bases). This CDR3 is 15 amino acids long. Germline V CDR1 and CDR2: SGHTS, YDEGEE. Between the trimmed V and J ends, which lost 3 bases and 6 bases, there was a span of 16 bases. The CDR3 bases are TGTGCCAGCAGCTGGATTCTCAGGGGAAGCAATGAGCAGTTCTTC. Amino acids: CASSWILRGSNEQFF.

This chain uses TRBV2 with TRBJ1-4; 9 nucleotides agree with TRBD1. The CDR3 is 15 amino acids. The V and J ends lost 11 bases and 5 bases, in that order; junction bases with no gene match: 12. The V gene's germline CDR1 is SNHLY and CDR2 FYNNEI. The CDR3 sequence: CAGKGQGGQNEKLFF. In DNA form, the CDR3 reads TGTGCCGGCAAGGGACAGGGTGGACAAAATGAAAAACTGTTTTTT.